The clone carrying this TCR beta chain was counted between two and nine times. Its target is not known. A much bigger clone sits one base away, suggesting this may be a read error. The CDR3 covers 13 residues. Germline V gene data show CDR1 as ENHRY and CDR2 as SYGVKD. V shed 9 bases and J 2 bases; nucleotides not matched to a gene: 4. A second roughly 7 to 11 cycle PCR used barcoded and J-beta primers. A single record per CDR3 protein comes from TCRdb applying MiXCR to the 5' RACE reads. The table has about 930,000 distinct CDR3 sequences, almost 30% seen once. This record comes from a study of blood T cells in healthy people across ages. The study's findings and limits: Naive T cell percentage by flow cytometry tracked strongly with beta diversity. PBMCs left unsorted prevented a conclusive naive versus antigen-experienced comparison.

Separately, the same data were catalogued under a study of T cells of mothers and their children. Per that paper: Not a single persistent microchimeric T cell clone was detected.

This sequence was found in a middle-aged woman in good health. This chain joins TRBV10-3 and TRBJ2-5, with TRBD1 matching 9 bases. The sequenced sample was blood. CDR3 nucleotides: TGTGCCATTAAACAGGGGGCTCAAGAGACCCAGTACTTC. Protein sequence: CAIKQGAQETQYF.